This T cell receptor (beta chain) appears in the sequencing data of a study of T cell responses to AZD1222 COVID-19 vaccine. Points from the study as a whole: Clonal diversity may have been underestimated in mostly white British donors. Unmutated variant regions are reportedly targeted by nearly half of spike-specific TCRs. At baseline, just a handful of AZD1222 recipients tested seropositive.

The data were produced by immunoSEQ multiplex PCR, yet TCRdb's version contains in-frame clones alone and is incomplete. This sample has around 130,000 clones, with 88% found just once. With respect to this clone: Antigen unknown.

V lost 5 bases, J lost 0 bases, and 15 bases lay in between. The germline V gene encodes CDR1 SGHRS and CDR2 YFSETQ. The CDR3 sequence is 16 residues long. This clonotype originated in an adult who received the AZD1222 COVID-19 vaccine. The chain combines TRBV5-1 with TRBJ2-1; D may be TRBD1 (6 bases). This specimen consisted of peripheral blood, obtained 28 days after the second AZD1222 dose. CDR3 nucleotide sequence: TGCGCCAGCAGTTTACCGGGACAAAGCTCCTACAATGAGCAGTTCTTC. This translates into CASSLPGQSSYNEQFF.